The T cell receptor (beta chain) described here comes from a study of blood T cell repertoires in COVID-19. The wider study: The samples span acute and convalescent COVID-19 from the United States, Italy and Spain. T cells, B-cell-depleted T cells, or PBMCs supplied cDNA or gDNA.

Source study methods: For nucleated cells, counts were estimated from reference gene primer amplification. Sequencing used immunoSEQ multiplex PCR; TCRdb keeps in-frame clones, though not all of them. V, J and clone size reflect that table, while D and trimming were determined from the DNA. The repertoire holds 50,000 to 75,000 clones, with 76% as singletons. Trimming removed 5 bases at V and 1 base at J, with 14 bases between. The CDR3 contains 14 residues. The germline V gene encodes CDR1 GTSNPN and CDR2 SVGIG (reference sequence). The sample holds many counts of this clone. This TCR was sampled from a woman of 80 years or more with acute or convalescent COVID-19. The V call is TRBV30, the J call TRBJ1-1; D ambiguous. The sample comprised peripheral blood. The chain's CDR3 is CAWHLRERNTEAFF. The CDR3 coding sequence is TGTGCCTGGCACCTCCGGGAGAGGAACACTGAAGCTTTCTTT.